This T cell receptor (beta chain) emerged from a study of T cell changes during pregnancy in multiple sclerosis. Sequencing was performed with immunoSEQ multiplex PCR; in TCRdb, only in-frame clones are kept and a portion is missing. The sample holds 65,000 to 85,000 clones; 90% are singletons and the top ten take around 9.5%. This CDR3 has 13 amino acids. V was shortened by 5 bases and J by 6 bases, with 12 bases between the two germline ends. Germline V gene lookup returns CDR1 SGHDT and CDR2 YYEEEE. The chain is built from TRBV5-6 and TRBJ2-1; D possibly corresponds to TRBD1 (6 bases). The clonotype originates from a female donor in good health, enrolled as a control in a pregnancy study. The material sequenced was peripheral blood, taken after pregnancy. CDR3 region: CASRQGSINEQFF. DNA of the CDR3: TGTGCCAGCAGACAGGGTTCTATCAATGAGCAGTTCTTC.